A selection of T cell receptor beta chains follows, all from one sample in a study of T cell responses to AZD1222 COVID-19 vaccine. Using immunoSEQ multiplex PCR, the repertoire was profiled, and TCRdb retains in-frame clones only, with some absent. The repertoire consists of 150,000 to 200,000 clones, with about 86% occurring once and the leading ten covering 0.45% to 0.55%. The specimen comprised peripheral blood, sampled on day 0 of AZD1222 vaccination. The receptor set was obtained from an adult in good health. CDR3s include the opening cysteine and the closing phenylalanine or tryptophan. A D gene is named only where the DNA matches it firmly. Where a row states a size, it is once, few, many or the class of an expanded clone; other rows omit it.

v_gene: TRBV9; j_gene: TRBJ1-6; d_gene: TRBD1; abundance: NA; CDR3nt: TGTGCCAGCAGCAAATCGACAGGGGTAGGCTCACCCCTCCACTTT; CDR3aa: CASSKSTGVGSPLHF
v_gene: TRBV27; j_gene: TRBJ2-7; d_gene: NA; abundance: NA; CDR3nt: TGTGCCAGCAGTTGGGGATGGGGGTCCTACGAGCAGTACTTC; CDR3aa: CASSWGWGSYEQYF
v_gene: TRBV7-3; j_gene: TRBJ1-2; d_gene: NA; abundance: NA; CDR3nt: TGTGCCAGCAGCTTAACCCAGGCGGGGGGCTACACCTTC; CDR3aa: CASSLTQAGGYTF
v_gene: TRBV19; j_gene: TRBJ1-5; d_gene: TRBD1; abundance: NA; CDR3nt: TGTGCCAGTACCCCATCCCGGGACAGGTTTAGCAATCAGCCCCAGCATTTT; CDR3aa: CASTPSRDRFSNQPQHF
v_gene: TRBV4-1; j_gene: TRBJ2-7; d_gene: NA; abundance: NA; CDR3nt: TGCGCCAGCAGCCAAGAAGCCCCAGGGACACTAAGGCCCTACGAGCAGTACTTC; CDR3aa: CASSQEAPGTLRPYEQYF
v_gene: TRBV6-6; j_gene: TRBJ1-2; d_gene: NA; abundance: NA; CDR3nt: TGTGCCAGCAGATCGGGAGGCGCCAACGGCTACACCTTC; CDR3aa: CASRSGGANGYTF
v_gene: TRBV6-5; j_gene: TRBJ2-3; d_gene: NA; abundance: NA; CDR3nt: TGTGCCAGCAGGGTCGACACCCCTAGCACAGATACGCAGTATTTT; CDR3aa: CASRVDTPSTDTQYF
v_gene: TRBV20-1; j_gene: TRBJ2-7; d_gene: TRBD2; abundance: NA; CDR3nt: TGCAGTGCTAGTTCGGTAGCGGGAGAAAACCGCTACGAGCAGTACTTC; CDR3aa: CSASSVAGENRYEQYF
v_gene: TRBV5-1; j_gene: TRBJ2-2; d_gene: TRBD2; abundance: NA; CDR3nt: TGCGCCAGCAGCTCCCTCATCACTAGCGGGAGAAACACCGGGGAGCTGTTTTTT; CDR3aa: CASSSLITSGRNTGELFF
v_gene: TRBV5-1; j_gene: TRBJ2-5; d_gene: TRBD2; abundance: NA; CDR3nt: TGCGCCAGCACCCGCGGGGTAGCGGGGGGGCTAAGCCCCCCTGAGACCCAGTACTTC; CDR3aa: CASTRGVAGGLSPPETQYF
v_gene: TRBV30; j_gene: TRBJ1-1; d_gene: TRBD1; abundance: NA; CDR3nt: TGTGCCTGGAGTGGGGACAGTGTGAACACTGAAGCTTTCTTT; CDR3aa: CAWSGDSVNTEAFF
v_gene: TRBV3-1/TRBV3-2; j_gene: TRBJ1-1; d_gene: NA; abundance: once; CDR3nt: TGTGCCAGCAGCCAAGTAAGGAACACTGAAGCTTTCTTT; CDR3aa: CASSQVRNTEAFF
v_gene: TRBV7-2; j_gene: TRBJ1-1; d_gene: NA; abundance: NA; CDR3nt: TGTGCCAGCAGCTTAGTTCTCGTCAGGGACACTGAAGCTTTCTTT; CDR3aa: CASSLVLVRDTEAFF
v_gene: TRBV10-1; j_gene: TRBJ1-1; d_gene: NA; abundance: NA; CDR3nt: TGCGCCAGCAGTGGGGGGACGGCTGAAGCTTTCTTT; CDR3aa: CASSGGTAEAFF
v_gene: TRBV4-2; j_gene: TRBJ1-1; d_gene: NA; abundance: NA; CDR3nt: TGTGCCAGCAGCCAAGAGGACAGCAGTGAAGCTTTCTTT; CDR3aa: CASSQEDSSEAFF
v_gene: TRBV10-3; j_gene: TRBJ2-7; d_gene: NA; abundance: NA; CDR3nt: TGTGCCATCGGGGCAGGCCACCCAGACAACGAGCAGTACTTC; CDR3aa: CAIGAGHPDNEQYF
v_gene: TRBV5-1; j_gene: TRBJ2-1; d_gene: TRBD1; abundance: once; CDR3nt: TGCGCCAGCAGCTTGGGAGGGACAGAACCTAATGAGCAGTTCTTC; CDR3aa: CASSLGGTEPNEQFF